This T cell receptor (beta chain) was retrieved from a study of T cells in pancreatic ductal adenocarcinoma (dated by TCRdb to 2016 to 2017). Concerning the study at large: Surgically resected pancreatic ductal adenocarcinoma specimens were analyzed for the quantity, spatial distribution, and characteristics of both suppressive cells and tumor-infiltrating CD8+ T cells, an effort aimed at clarifying the adaptive T-cell response occurring naturally. What the study reported, not specific to this receptor: More total productive templates and 8 to 9-fold more unique clonotypes were found in blood samples than in tumor samples. There was no significant difference in T-cell clonality between tumor and blood, where mean clonality was about 0.112 for tumors and 0.072 for blood. Comparisons of clonality between tumor and blood may be biased because tumors are enriched in CD45RO+ effector T cells rather than naive T cells, which biases the comparison toward lower diversity. Because inoperable disease is present at presentation in most pancreatic cancer patients, the resected cohort was biased toward the minority with early-stage disease.

The pancreatic ductal adenocarcinoma patients who were selected had gone through surgery without receiving any neoadjuvant therapy. Peripheral blood was collected in heparin tubes, and PBMCs were then isolated from the blood with a histopaque density gradient and cryopreserved in roughly 9.1% DMSO. The DNeasy Blood and Tissue Kit, with Proteinase K and RNase treatment, was used to extract genomic DNA from roughly seven PBMC specimens and nine or ten flash-frozen tumor specimens. TCR beta CDR3 regions were amplified from genomic DNA using the immunoSEQ hsTCRB kit. High-throughput TRB CDR3 sequencing was performed on an Illumina HiSeq system. As for the original processing: The immunoSEQ software was used to analyze sequencing reads, and nonproductive sequences containing premature stops or frame-shifts were excluded. Clonality of the repertoire was calculated as one minus Shannon entropy normalized by log2 of the number of unique productive sequences. This immuneACCESS table, as held by TCRdb, lists in-frame sequences with V and J called but not all clones. Of the missing ones, under half trace to an unresolved V gene in checked studies; the others have no known cause. The V and J calls and clone size come from that table; D and trimming were worked out from the DNA. The sample includes around 31,000 clones, with approximately 92% observed a single time. The ten largest make up around 2.2% of the sample.

Worth noting for this clone: The antigen this receptor binds is unknown. The sample holds no much larger clone one base away, and base qualities are not on file.

Relative to germline, V is 0 bases shorter and J is 4 bases shorter, with 14 bases between their ends. From the germline V gene, CDR1 is SGDLS and CDR2 is YYNGEE. Including cysteine and phenylalanine, the CDR3 has 16 amino acids. The sequence is cut down to CDR3 DNA, 48 bases in frame from base 1. The chain employs TRBV9 and TRBJ2-1; the D region possibly corresponds to TRBD2 (5 bases align). Sequenced input: PBMCs. The origin of this receptor is a human donor with pancreatic ductal adenocarcinoma. The base sequence is TGTGCCAGCAGCGTAGTAGGGAGATCGATGTACAATGAGCAGTTCTTC. Translated, it reads CASSVVGRSMYNEQFF.